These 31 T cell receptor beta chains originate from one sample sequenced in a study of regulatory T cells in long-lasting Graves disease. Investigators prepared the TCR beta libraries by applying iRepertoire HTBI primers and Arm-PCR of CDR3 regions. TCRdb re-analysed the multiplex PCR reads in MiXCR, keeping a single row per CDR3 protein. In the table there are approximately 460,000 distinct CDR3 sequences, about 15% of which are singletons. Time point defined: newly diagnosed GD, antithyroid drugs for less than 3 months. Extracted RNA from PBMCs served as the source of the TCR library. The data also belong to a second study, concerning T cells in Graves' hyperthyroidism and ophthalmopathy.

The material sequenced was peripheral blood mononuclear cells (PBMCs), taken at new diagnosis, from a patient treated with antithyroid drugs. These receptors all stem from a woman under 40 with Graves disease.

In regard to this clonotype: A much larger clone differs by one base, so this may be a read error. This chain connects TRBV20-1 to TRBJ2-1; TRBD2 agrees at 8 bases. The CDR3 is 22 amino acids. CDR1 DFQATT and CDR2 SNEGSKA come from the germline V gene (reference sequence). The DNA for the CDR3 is TGCAGTGCTAGCCCCCGGGGGGGGGCTGTCCGATCGCGGTCCACCTCCTGCAATGAGCAGTTCTTC. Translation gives CSASPRGGAVRSRSTSCNEQFF.

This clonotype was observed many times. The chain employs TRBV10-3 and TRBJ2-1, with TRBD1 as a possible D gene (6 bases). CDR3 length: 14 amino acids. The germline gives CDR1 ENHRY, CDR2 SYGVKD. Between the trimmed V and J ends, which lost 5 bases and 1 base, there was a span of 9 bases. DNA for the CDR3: TGTGCCATCAGTCGGGACATATCCTACAATGAGCAGTTCTTC. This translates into CAISRDISYNEQFF.

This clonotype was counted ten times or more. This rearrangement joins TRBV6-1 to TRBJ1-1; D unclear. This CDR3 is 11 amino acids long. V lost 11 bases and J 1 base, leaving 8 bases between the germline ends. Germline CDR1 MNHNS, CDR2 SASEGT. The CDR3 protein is CAFGTNTEAFF. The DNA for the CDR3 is TGTGCCTTTGGAACGAACACTGAAGCTTTCTTT.

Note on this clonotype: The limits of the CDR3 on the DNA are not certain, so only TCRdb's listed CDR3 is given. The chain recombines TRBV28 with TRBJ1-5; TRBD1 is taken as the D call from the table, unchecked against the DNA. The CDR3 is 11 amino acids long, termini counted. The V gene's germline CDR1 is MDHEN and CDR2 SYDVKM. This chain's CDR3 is CASSAPGPSIF.

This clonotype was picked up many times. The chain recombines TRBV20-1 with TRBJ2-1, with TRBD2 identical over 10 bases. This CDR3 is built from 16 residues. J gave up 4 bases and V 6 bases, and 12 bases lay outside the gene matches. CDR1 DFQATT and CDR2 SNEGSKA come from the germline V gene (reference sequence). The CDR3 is CSALDAGTSEYNEQFF. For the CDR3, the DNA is TGCAGTGCCCTAGACGCAGGGACTAGCGAGTACAATGAGCAGTTCTTC.

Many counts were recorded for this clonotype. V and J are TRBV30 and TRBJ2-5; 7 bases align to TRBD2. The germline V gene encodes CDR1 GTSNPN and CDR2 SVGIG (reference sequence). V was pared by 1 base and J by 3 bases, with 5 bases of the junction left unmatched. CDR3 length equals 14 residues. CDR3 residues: CAWSGLAVEETQYF. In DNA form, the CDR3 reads TGTGCCTGGAGTGGACTAGCCGTGGAAGAGACCCAGTACTTC.

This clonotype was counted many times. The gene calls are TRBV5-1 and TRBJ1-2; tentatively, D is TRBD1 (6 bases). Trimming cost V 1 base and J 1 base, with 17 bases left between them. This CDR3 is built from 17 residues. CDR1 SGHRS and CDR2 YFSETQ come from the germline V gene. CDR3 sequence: CASSLRTAGLNNYGYTF. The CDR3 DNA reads TGCGCCAGCAGCTTGCGGACAGCGGGATTAAATAACTATGGCTACACCTTC.

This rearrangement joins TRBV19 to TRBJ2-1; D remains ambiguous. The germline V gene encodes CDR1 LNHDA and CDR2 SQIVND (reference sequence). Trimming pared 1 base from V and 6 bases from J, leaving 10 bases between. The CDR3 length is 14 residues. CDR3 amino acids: CASSIGIVLNEQFF. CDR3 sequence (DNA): TGTGCCAGTAGTATAGGTATAGTACTCAATGAGCAGTTCTTC.

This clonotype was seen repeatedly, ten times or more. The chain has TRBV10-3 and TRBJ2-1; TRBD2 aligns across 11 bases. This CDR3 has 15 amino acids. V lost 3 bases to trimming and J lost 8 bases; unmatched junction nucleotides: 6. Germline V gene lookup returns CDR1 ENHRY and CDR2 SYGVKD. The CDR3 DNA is TGTGCCATCAGTGATACACTAGCGGGAGACTATGAGCAGTTCTTC. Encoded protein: CAISDTLAGDYEQFF.

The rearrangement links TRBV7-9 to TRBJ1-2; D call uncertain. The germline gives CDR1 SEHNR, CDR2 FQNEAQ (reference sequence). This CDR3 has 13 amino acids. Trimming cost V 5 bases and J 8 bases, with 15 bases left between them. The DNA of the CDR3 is TGTGCCAGCAGCACCGGGCCCGGCCTCGGCTACACCTTC. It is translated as CASSTGPGLGYTF.

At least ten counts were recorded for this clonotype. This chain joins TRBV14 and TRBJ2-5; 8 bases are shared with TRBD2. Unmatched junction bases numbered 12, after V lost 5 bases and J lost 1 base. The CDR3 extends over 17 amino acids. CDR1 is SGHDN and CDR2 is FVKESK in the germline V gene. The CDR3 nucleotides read TGTGCCAGCAGCTCCGAGCAGAGGACTAGCAGCCAAGAGACCCAGTACTTC. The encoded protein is CASSSEQRTSSQETQYF.

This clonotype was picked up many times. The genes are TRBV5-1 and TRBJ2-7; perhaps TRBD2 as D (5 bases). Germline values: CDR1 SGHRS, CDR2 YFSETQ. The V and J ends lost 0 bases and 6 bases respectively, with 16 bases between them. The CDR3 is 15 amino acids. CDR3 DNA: TGCGCCAGCAGCTTGGGATCCGGGATCCCCTCCGAGCAGTACTTC. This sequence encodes CASSLGSGIPSEQYF.

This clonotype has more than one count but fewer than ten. CDR3 in DNA: TGTGCCAGCAGTTACCTCCAGTTTGGTAATCAGCCCCAGCATTTT. Encoded protein: CASSYLQFGNQPQHF. This chain links TRBV6-5 with TRBJ1-5; no definite D call. Trimming removed 2 bases at V and 4 bases at J, with 12 bases between. Germline CDR1 MNHEY, CDR2 SVGAGI. The CDR3 is made up of 15 amino acids.

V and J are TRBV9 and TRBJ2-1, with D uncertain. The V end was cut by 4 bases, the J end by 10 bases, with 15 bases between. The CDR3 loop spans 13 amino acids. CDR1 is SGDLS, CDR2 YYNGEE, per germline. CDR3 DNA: TGTGCCAGCAGCTCCTTGCCTCCGGCGGAGCAGTTCTTC. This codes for CASSSLPPAEQFF.

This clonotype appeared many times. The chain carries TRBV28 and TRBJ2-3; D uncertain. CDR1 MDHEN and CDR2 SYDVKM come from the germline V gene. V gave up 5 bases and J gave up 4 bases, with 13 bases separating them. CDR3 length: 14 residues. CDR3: CASSLPQLSDTQYF. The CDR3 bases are TGTGCCAGCAGTCTCCCACAACTTTCAGATACGCAGTATTTT.

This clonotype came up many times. CDR3 in DNA: TGTGCCAGCATTAAAGACAGTGCATCAAATGGCTACACCTTC. This gives the protein CASIKDSASNGYTF. The chain has TRBV6-2 or TRBV6-3 and TRBJ1-2, with a weak D call TRBD1 (5 bases). The CDR3 consists of 14 residues. Germline CDR1 and CDR2: MNHEY and SVGEGT. Trimming took off 7 bases at V and 6 bases at J, with 18 bases between the two ends.

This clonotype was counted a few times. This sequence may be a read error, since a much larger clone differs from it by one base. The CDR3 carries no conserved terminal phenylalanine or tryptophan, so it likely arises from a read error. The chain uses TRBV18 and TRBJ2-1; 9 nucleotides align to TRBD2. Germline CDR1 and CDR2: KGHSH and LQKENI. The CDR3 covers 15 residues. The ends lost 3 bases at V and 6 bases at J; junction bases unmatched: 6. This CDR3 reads CASSPRGRASNEQFS. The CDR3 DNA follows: TGTGCCAGCTCACCTCGCGGGAGGGCCAGCAATGAGCAGTTCTCC.

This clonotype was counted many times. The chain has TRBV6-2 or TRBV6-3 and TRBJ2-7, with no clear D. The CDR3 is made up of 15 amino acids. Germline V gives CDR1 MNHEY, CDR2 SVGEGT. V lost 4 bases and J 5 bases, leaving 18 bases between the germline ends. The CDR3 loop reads CASSSQNWARHEQYF. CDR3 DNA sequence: TGTGCCAGCAGTTCCCAAAACTGGGCACGCCACGAGCAGTACTTC.

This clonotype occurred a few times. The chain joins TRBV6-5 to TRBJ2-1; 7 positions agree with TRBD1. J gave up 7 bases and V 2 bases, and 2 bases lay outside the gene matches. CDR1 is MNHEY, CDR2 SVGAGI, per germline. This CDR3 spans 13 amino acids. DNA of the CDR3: TGTGCCAGCAGTTACGCCAGGGGGAATGAGCAGTTCTTC. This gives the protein CASSYARGNEQFF.

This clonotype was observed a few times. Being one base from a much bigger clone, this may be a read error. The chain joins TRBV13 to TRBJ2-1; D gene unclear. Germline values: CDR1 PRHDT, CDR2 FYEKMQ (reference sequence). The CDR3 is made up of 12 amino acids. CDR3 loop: CASSYVGNGQFF. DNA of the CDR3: TGTGCCAGCAGTTACGTCGGAAATGGGCAGTTCTTC.

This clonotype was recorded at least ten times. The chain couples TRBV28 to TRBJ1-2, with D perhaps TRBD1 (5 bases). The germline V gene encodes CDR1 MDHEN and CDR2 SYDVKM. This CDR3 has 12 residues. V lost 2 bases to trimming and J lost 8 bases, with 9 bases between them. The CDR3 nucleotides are TGTGCCAGCAGTTTAGGCGGGGGAGGCTACACCTTC. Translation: CASSLGGGGYTF.

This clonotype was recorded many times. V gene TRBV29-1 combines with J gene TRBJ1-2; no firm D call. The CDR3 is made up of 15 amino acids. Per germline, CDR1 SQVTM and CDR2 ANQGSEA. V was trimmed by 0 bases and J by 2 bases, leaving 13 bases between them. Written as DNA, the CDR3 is TGCAGCGTTGAAGAGGTCTCCCCGGAAAACTATGGCTACACCTTC. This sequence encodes CSVEEVSPENYGYTF. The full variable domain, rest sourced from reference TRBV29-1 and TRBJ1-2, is SAVISQKPSRDICQRGTSLTIQCQVDSQVTMMFWYRQQPGQSLTLIATANQGSEATYESGFVIDKFPISRPNLTFSTLTVSNMSPEDSSIYLCSVEEVSPENYGYTFGSGTRLTVV.

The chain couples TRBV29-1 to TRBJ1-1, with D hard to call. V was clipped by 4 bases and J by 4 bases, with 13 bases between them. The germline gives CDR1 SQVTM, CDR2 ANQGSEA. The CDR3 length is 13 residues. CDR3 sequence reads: CSVGAGLGTEAFF. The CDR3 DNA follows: TGCAGCGTTGGGGCAGGCTTGGGCACTGAAGCTTTCTTT. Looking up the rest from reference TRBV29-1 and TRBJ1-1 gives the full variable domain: SAVISQKPSRDICQRGTSLTIQCQVDSQVTMMFWYRQQPGQSLTLIATANQGSEATYESGFVIDKFPISRPNLTFSTLTVSNMSPEDSSIYLCSVGAGLGTEAFFGQGTRLTVV.

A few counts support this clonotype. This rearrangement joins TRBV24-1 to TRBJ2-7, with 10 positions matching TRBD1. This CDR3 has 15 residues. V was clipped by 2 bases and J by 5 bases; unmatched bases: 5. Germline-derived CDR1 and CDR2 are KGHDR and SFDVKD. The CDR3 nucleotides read TGTGCCACCAGTGATTCGAGAGGGACAGGGGACGAGCAGTACTTC. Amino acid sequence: CATSDSRGTGDEQYF.

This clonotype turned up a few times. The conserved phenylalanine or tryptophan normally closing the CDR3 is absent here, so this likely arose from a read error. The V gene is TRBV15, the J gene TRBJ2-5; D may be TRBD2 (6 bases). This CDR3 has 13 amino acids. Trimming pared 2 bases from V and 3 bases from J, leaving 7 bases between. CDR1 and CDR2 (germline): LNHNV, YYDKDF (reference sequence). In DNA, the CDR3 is TGTGCCACCAGCAGATTAGCGGAAGAGACCCAGTACCTC. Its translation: CATSRLAEETQYL.

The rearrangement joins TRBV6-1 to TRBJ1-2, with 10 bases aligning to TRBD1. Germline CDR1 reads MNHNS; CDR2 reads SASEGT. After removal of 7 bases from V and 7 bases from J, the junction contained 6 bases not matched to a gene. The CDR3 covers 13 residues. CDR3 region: CASNPGQGFGYTF. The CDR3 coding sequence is TGTGCCAGCAACCCGGGACAGGGGTTTGGCTACACCTTC.

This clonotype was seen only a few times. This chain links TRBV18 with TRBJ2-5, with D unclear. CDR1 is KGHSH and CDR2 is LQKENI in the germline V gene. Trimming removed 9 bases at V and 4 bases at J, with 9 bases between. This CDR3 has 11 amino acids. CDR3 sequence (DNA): TGTGCCAGTAGTATCAGAGAGACCCAGTACTTC. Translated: CASSIRETQYF.

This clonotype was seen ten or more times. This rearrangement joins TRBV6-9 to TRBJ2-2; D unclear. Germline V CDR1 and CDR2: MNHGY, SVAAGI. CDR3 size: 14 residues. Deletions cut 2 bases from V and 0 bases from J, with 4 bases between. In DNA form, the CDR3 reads TGTGCCAGCAGTTATGAAACGAACACCGGGGAGCTGTTTTTT. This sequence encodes CASSYETNTGELFF.

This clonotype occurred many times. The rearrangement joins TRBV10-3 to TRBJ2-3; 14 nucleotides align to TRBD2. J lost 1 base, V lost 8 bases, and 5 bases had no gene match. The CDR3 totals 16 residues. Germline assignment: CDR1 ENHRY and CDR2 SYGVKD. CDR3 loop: CAIGLAGGAGTDTQYF. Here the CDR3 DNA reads TGTGCCATCGGACTAGCGGGAGGCGCTGGCACAGATACGCAGTATTTT.

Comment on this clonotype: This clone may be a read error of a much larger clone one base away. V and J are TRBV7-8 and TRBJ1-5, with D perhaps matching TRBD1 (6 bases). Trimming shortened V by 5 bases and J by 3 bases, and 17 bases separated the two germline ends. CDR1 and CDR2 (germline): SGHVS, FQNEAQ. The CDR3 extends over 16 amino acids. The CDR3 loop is CASSPGTLYNNQPQHF. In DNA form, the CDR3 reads TGTGCCAGCAGCCCCGGGACACTTTATAACAATCAGCCCCAGCATTTT.

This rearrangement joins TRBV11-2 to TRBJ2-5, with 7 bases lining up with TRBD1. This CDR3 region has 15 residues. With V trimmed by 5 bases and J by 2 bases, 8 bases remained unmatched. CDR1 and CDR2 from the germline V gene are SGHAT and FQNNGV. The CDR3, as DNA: TGTGCCAGCAGCCTCTGGACAGGAGGACAAGAGACCCAGTACTTC. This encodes CASSLWTGGQETQYF.